The 20 T cell receptor beta chains reported below all come from one sample, sequenced in a study of blood T cell repertoires in COVID-19. Generated by immunoSEQ multiplex PCR, the TCRdb table keeps only in-frame clones and is missing some. The sample records a few hundred thousand clones, 84% being singletons. The sample was PBMCs or T cells enriched from blood (not recorded which). Receptor source: a woman aged 40 to 50 who had recovered from COVID-19.

The chain combines TRBV14 with TRBJ2-3, with 11 bases identical to TRBD2. The CDR3 is made up of 16 amino acids. From germline, CDR1 is SGHDN and CDR2 FVKESK. After removal of 4 bases from V and 3 bases from J, the junction contained 6 bases not matched to a gene. The CDR3 DNA is TGTGCCAGCAGCCCGACTAGCGGGACGAATACAGATACGCAGTATTTT. It yields the protein CASSPTSGTNTDTQYF.

The CDR3 sequence is CASSLTINSYEQYV. The CDR3 DNA is TGTGCCAGTAGTCTAACGATAAACTCCTACGAGCAGTACGTC. The chain carries TRBV19 and TRBJ2-7; the D is unclear. The germline CDR1 and CDR2 sequences are LNHDA and SQIVND (reference sequence). CDR3 length equals 14 residues. The V gene lost 5 bases and the J gene lost 0 bases, with 11 bases spanning the gap.

The chain employs TRBV10-3 and TRBJ2-3; 7 bases are a match to TRBD1. The CDR3 loop spans 14 amino acids. The J segment lost 6 bases and the V segment lost 5 bases, leaving 8 bases of the junction unmatched. In germline, CDR1 is ENHRY, CDR2 SYGVKD. CDR3 DNA sequence: TGTGCCATCAGTACGACAGGGCAATCGGATACGCAGTATTTT. As protein: CAISTTGQSDTQYF.

The V and J genes are TRBV5-1 and TRBJ1-1; D is undetermined. Germline CDR1 SGHRS, CDR2 YFSETQ. Deletions cut 6 bases from V and 7 bases from J, with 13 bases between. This CDR3 contains 12 residues. This CDR3 is CASTRPGSEAFF. The CDR3 nucleotides are TGCGCCAGCACCCGACCGGGGAGTGAAGCTTTCTTT.

V gene TRBV7-9 combines with J gene TRBJ2-7; 11 bases align to TRBD2. From germline, CDR1 is SEHNR and CDR2 FQNEAQ (reference sequence). This CDR3 region has 14 residues. With 5 bases clipped from V and 2 bases from J, the junction kept 2 bases outside the gene matches. In nucleotides, the CDR3 is TGTGCCAGCAGCCAACTAGCGGGAGCCTACGAGCAGTACTTC. Protein sequence: CASSQLAGAYEQYF.

The chain has TRBV24-1 and TRBJ2-3; D might be TRBD2 (5 bases). The CDR3 loop spans 13 amino acids. The germline gives CDR1 KGHDR, CDR2 SFDVKD. V was trimmed by 5 bases and J by 0 bases, leaving 5 bases between them. The CDR3 DNA sequence: TGTGCCACCAGTGCGGGAAGCACAGATACGCAGTATTTT. This codes for CATSAGSTDTQYF.

The chain's CDR3 is CASSYRAPNYNEQFF. The DNA of the CDR3 is TGTGCCAGCAGTTACAGAGCACCAAACTACAATGAGCAGTTCTTC. J is TRBJ2-1 and V is TRBV6-5; no definite D call. There are 15 residues in the CDR3. Germline V CDR1 and CDR2: MNHEY, SVGAGI. Trimming stripped 2 bases from V and 3 bases from J, with 11 bases between.

The V and J genes are TRBV21-1 and TRBJ2-1; the table calls TRBD2, which could not be checked here. TRBV21-1 is tagged as a pseudogene. The CDR3 runs to 13 residues. The CDR3: CASSNPGSNEQFF. The CDR3 region has the DNA TGTGCCAGCAGCAATCCCGGGAGCAATGAGCAGTTCTTC.

V gene TRBV9 combines with J gene TRBJ2-3; D might be TRBD2 (6 bases). Germline-derived CDR1 and CDR2 are SGDLS and YYNGEE. The CDR3 covers 14 residues. V was cut by 3 bases and J by 2 bases, with 10 bases left in between. CDR3 DNA sequence: TGTGCCAGCAGCGCCGGGAGTGCCACAGATACGCAGTATTTT. It yields the protein CASSAGSATDTQYF.

The chain uses TRBV2 and TRBJ1-4; perhaps TRBD1 as D (6 bases). In germline, CDR1 is SNHLY, CDR2 FYNNEI. The CDR3 is 16 residues long. The V end was cut by 3 bases, the J end by 0 bases, with 11 bases between. The CDR3 region is CASSDSNRATNEKLFF. The CDR3, as DNA: TGTGCCAGCAGTGATTCAAACAGGGCAACTAATGAAAAACTGTTTTTT.

This clone was recorded only once. V and J are TRBV29-1 and TRBJ1-1, with D possibly matching TRBD1 (6 bases). Germline CDR1 SQVTM, CDR2 ANQGSEA. Trimming stripped 5 bases from V and 7 bases from J, with 20 bases between. The CDR3 has 14 amino acids. The CDR3 is CSVHGLVGGDEAFF. The CDR3 nucleotides read TGCAGCGTTCACGGGTTAGTAGGGGGTGATGAAGCTTTCTTT. Variable domain in full (rest from reference TRBV29-1 and TRBJ1-1): SAVISQKPSRDICQRGTSLTIQCQVDSQVTMMFWYRQQPGQSLTLIATANQGSEATYESGFVIDKFPISRPNLTFSTLTVSNMSPEDSSIYLCSVHGLVGGDEAFFGQGTRLTVV.

The chain recombines TRBV5-5 with TRBJ2-7, with 10 bases that match TRBD1. The CDR3 loop spans 14 amino acids. CDR1 is SGHKS and CDR2 is YYEKEE in the germline V gene (reference sequence). The J segment lost 0 bases and the V segment lost 9 bases, leaving 6 bases of the junction unmatched. CDR3 sequence reads: CATTGQGSSYEQYF. As DNA, the CDR3 is TGTGCCACTACGGGACAGGGGAGCTCCTACGAGCAGTACTTC.

This clone was counted between two and nine times. The chain employs TRBV5-5 and TRBJ2-7, with TRBD2 matching over 10 bases. The CDR3 is made up of 15 amino acids. The V and J ends lost 2 bases and 0 bases, in that order; junction bases with no gene match: 2. Germline values: CDR1 SGHKS, CDR2 YYEKEE (reference sequence). The CDR3 DNA reads as TGTGCCAGCAGCTTCTTAGCGGGAGGCTCCTACGAGCAGTACTTC. Its translation is CASSFLAGGSYEQYF.

The chain recombines TRBV5-1 with TRBJ2-1, with 7 bases matching TRBD2. Germline lookup yields CDR1 SGHRS and CDR2 YFSETQ. V trimming: 1 base; J trimming: 0 bases; junction bases outside the gene matches: 4. There are 16 residues in the CDR3. CDR3 in amino acids: CASSLRPSGSYNEQFF. The CDR3 nucleotides are TGCGCCAGCAGCTTGCGTCCTAGCGGCTCCTACAATGAGCAGTTCTTC.

The chain is built from TRBV28 and TRBJ1-5; perhaps TRBD1 as D (5 bases). The germline gives CDR1 MDHEN, CDR2 SYDVKM. V was cut by 3 bases and J by 3 bases, with 15 bases left in between. CDR3 length: 16 amino acids. The DNA for the CDR3 is TGTGCCAGCAGTTTCAACGGCGGCAGGGTCAATCAGCCCCAGCATTTT. This encodes CASSFNGGRVNQPQHF.

V gene TRBV11-2 combines with J gene TRBJ2-1; 8 bases fit TRBD2. Germline V CDR1 and CDR2: SGHAT, FQNNGV. J was trimmed by 5 bases and V by 2 bases; bases with no gene match: 11. The CDR3 consists of 17 residues. CDR3 bases: TGTGCCAGCAGCTTAAATCTACAAGCGGGAGTACACAATGAGCAGTTCTTC. Its translation is CASSLNLQAGVHNEQFF.

The gene calls are TRBV6-1 and TRBJ1-6; weak D call: TRBD1 (6 bases). The CDR3 has 16 amino acids. The V and J ends lost 4 bases and 9 bases respectively, with 19 bases between them. Germline V gives CDR1 MNHNS, CDR2 SASEGT. The CDR3 region is CASSGTRGGGGSPLHF. CDR3 DNA: TGTGCCAGCAGTGGTACTCGGGGGGGCGGTGGTTCACCCCTCCACTTT.

A word on this clone: The sample holds other DNA sequences that translate to the same CDR3. The chain uses TRBV6-5 and TRBJ2-5; D might be TRBD2 (7 bases). CDR3 length equals 13 residues. CDR1 is MNHEY, CDR2 SVGAGI, per germline. The V and J ends lost 6 bases and 5 bases respectively, with 13 bases between them. The CDR3 nucleotides are TGTGCCAGCAGCCCACAGGGAGGGGAGACCCAGTACTTC. It is translated as CASSPQGGETQYF.

The chain couples TRBV18 to TRBJ1-4; a possible D gene is TRBD1 (5 bases). Looked up from germline, CDR1 is KGHSH and CDR2 is LQKENI. Trimming pared 6 bases from V and 7 bases from J, leaving 15 bases between. This CDR3 region has 14 residues. CDR3 residues: CASSATGFGEKLFF. CDR3 sequence (DNA): TGTGCCAGCTCGGCTACAGGATTTGGTGAAAAACTGTTTTTT.

The rearrangement links TRBV27 to TRBJ1-6; 11 bases fit TRBD1. The CDR3 extends over 15 amino acids. The V gene's germline CDR1 is MNHEY and CDR2 SMNVEV (reference sequence). V lost 6 bases to trimming and J lost 6 bases; unmatched junction nucleotides: 4. The CDR3 here is CASRAGTGGNSPLHF. CDR3 DNA sequence: TGTGCCAGCAGGGCGGGGACAGGGGGTAATTCACCCCTCCACTTT.